The source of this TCR beta chain is a study of T cells in Graves' hyperthyroidism and ophthalmopathy. Study outcomes and limitations: Blood also carried most thyroid clonotypes expanded above 0.001. Ophthalmopathy was distinguished from stable hyperthyroidism by 13 V-J signatures. Ophthalmopathy onset followed model prediction by a median about 6.5 months.

As to this clonotype: Its target is unknown. A read error may produce the germline difference seen at one junction end.

Amplified TCR beta CDR3 regions came from RNA transcripts. First-round RT-PCR of the TCR CDR3 relied on the HTBI primer set. TCRdb re-analysed the multiplex PCR reads in MiXCR, keeping a single row per CDR3 protein. The table lists around 660,000 distinct CDR3 sequences, roughly 45% of them singletons. Diagnostic assessment was based on clinical symptoms, serum thyroxine and TRAb, thyroid ultrasound and orbital computed tomography. Germline values: CDR1 MNHNS, CDR2 SASEGT. CDR3 length equals 14 residues. The chain recombines TRBV6-1 with TRBJ1-1; possible D gene TRBD1, 5 bases. The sample consisted of peripheral blood or thyroid tissue (not recorded which). This TCR was recovered from an adult man with Graves' disease, either hyperthyroidism or ophthalmopathy (not recorded which). CDR3 sequence: CACSVRGSDTEAFF. The CDR3 DNA reads as TGTGCCTGCAGTGTAAGGGGATCGGACACTGAAGCTTTCTTT.